These 16 T cell receptor beta chains share one sample of origin, sequenced in a study of radiotherapy plus CTLA-4 blockade in lung cancer. Clones were read by immunoSEQ multiplex PCR, and TCRdb kept only the in-frame ones, dropping some. The sample consists of approximately 89,000 clones, 60% to 85% of them appearing once. The input for sequencing was peripheral blood, taken from a patient treated with radiotherapy plus ipilimumab. These receptor sequences come from a human donor with non-small cell lung cancer who had a partial response to radiotherapy plus ipilimumab. Some clones in this sample may be carry-over from other donors' samples.

The V call is TRBV6-6, the J call TRBJ2-2; 9 nucleotides line up with TRBD2. This CDR3 is built from 15 residues. Trimming removed 0 bases from V and 6 bases from J; junction bases left unmatched: 2. Germline V gene lookup returns CDR1 MNHNY and CDR2 SVGAGI (reference sequence). CDR3 DNA: TGTGCCAGCAGTTACTCGGGACTAGCATCCGGGGAGCTGTTTTTT. Translating it yields CASSYSGLASGELFF.

This chain connects TRBV6-5 to TRBJ1-2; D is unclear. The CDR3 has 13 residues. The V gene's germline CDR1 is MNHEY and CDR2 SVGAGI. Trimming pared 5 bases from V and 4 bases from J, leaving 11 bases between. Written as DNA, the CDR3 is TGTGCCAGCAGTGGAGGGTACCGCTATGGCTACACCTTC. Translation gives CASSGGYRYGYTF.

The chain uses TRBV20-1 and TRBJ1-3; no reliable D call. V lost 6 bases, J lost 8 bases, and 11 bases lay in between. This CDR3 contains 11 residues. Germline CDR1 and CDR2: DFQATT and SNEGSKA (reference sequence). CDR3 region: CSATPRDTIYF. CDR3 sequence (DNA): TGCAGTGCCACCCCCCGAGACACCATATATTTT.

The V call is TRBV7-2, the J call TRBJ2-1; TRBD2 matches at 8 bases. Looked up from germline, CDR1 is SGHTA and CDR2 is FQGNSA. This CDR3 has 15 residues. Unmatched junction bases numbered 8, after V lost 5 bases and J lost 5 bases. CDR3 in DNA: TGTGCCAGCAGCGTCAGCGGGGGCGGTCACAATGAGCAGTTCTTC. This encodes CASSVSGGGHNEQFF.

The chain combines TRBV18 with TRBJ2-4, with 11 bases that match TRBD1. J lost 6 bases, V lost 2 bases, and 6 bases had no gene match. The V gene's germline CDR1 is KGHSH and CDR2 LQKENI. The CDR3 runs to 16 residues. CDR3 in amino acids: CASSPGTGGGLNIQYF. CDR3 DNA: TGTGCCAGCTCACCAGGGACAGGGGGAGGACTAAACATTCAGTACTTC.

The chain employs TRBV4-3 and TRBJ1-4, with D maybe TRBD1 (5 bases). The germline V and J ends were trimmed by 0 bases and 10 bases, with 15 bases remaining between them. The CDR3 runs 15 residues. The V gene's germline CDR1 is LGHNA and CDR2 YSLEER. The CDR3 DNA sequence: TGCGCCAGCAGCCAAGAATGGCCCCAGGGTGGAAAACTGTTTTTT. It yields the protein CASSQEWPQGGKLFF.

In its sample, this clone was seen a few times. The chain joins TRBV29-1 to TRBJ1-2, with a possible D match to TRBD1 (5 bases). This CDR3 has 15 amino acids. Germline CDR1 SQVTM, CDR2 ANQGSEA. Trimming stripped 2 bases from V and 6 bases from J, with 19 bases between. CDR3 DNA sequence: TGCAGCGTTGAAACCGGGAGACCGGGAGGGGATGGCTACACCTTC. It yields the protein CSVETGRPGGDGYTF.

The chain combines TRBV15 with TRBJ1-5; 7 nucleotides line up with TRBD1. CDR3 length: 18 residues. J lost 7 bases, V lost 1 base, and 16 bases had no gene match. Germline V gene sequence: CDR1 LNHNV, CDR2 YYDKDF (reference sequence). In DNA form, the CDR3 reads TGTGCCACCAGCAGAGGTCCTGTGACAGGGAGATTATGGCAGCCCCAGCATTTT. As protein: CATSRGPVTGRLWQPQHF.

The chain employs TRBV7-8 and TRBJ1-1; D might be TRBD1 (6 bases). Trimming cost V 7 bases and J 7 bases, with 16 bases left between them. The germline V gene encodes CDR1 SGHVS and CDR2 FQNEAQ. The CDR3 has 13 amino acids. CDR3 in amino acids: CASTPFGGREAFF. The CDR3 DNA is TGTGCCAGCACCCCTTTTGGGGGCCGTGAAGCTTTCTTT.

This clone was detected only a few times. This chain connects TRBV6-5 to TRBJ2-5; the D is unclear. Trimming shortened V by 5 bases and J by 4 bases, and 11 bases separated the two germline ends. The CDR3 runs to 13 residues. Germline CDR1 MNHEY, CDR2 SVGAGI. The CDR3 DNA follows: TGTGCCAGCAGTCTCCTCGCCAGAGAGACCCAGTACTTC. Protein: CASSLLARETQYF.

This rearrangement joins TRBV7-9 to TRBJ1-4, with 8 bases matching TRBD1. The trim removed 5 bases at V and 5 bases at J, leaving 7 bases unmatched. Germline CDR1 and CDR2: SEHNR and FQNEAQ (reference sequence). CDR3 length: 15 residues. The CDR3 protein is CASSPSGQGNEKLFF. The CDR3, as DNA: TGTGCCAGCAGCCCCTCCGGACAGGGCAATGAAAAACTGTTTTTT.

The J gene is TRBJ2-2, the V gene TRBV9, with D hard to call. In germline, CDR1 is SGDLS, CDR2 YYNGEE. CDR3 length equals 13 residues. V gave up 0 bases and J gave up 5 bases, with 5 bases separating them. The CDR3 region is CASSVASTGELFF. The CDR3 DNA sequence: TGTGCCAGCAGCGTAGCTTCTACCGGGGAGCTGTTTTTT. The complete variable domain, with remaining parts taken from reference TRBV9 and TRBJ2-2, reads DSGVTQTPKHLITATGQRVTLRCSPRSGDLSVYWYQQSLDQGLQFLIQYYNGEERAKGNILERFSAQQFPDLHSELNLSSLELGDSALYFCASSVASTGELFFGEGSRLTVL.

This chain connects TRBV29-1 to TRBJ1-1, with D hard to call. V lost 6 bases and J lost 5, with 10 bases in between. The CDR3 totals 11 residues. Germline CDR1 SQVTM, CDR2 ANQGSEA. The CDR3 here is CSVRDGTEAFF. CDR3 in DNA: TGCAGCGTGAGAGATGGTACTGAAGCTTTCTTT.

The chain has TRBV4-3 and TRBJ1-1, with a possible D match to TRBD1 (5 bases). Per germline, CDR1 LGHNA and CDR2 YSLEER. The CDR3 runs to 14 residues. Trimming stripped 2 bases from V and 0 bases from J, with 7 bases between. CDR3 protein: CASSQQGMNTEAFF. Written as DNA, the CDR3 is TGCGCCAGCAGCCAACAGGGCATGAACACTGAAGCTTTCTTT.

The J gene is TRBJ2-1, the V gene TRBV19; a possible D gene is TRBD2 (5 bases). The CDR3 extends over 14 amino acids. Germline assignment: CDR1 LNHDA and CDR2 SQIVND (reference sequence). V was pared by 1 base and J by 6 bases, with 10 bases between. The CDR3 region has the DNA TGTGCCAGTAGTATAGGGGCGGAGGCCAATGAGCAGTTCTTC. This sequence encodes CASSIGAEANEQFF. The whole variable domain, filled in from reference TRBV19 and TRBJ2-1, reads DGGITQSPKYLFRKEGQNVTLSCEQNLNHDAMYWYRQDPGQGLRLIYYSQIVNDFQKGDIAEGYSVSREKKESFPLTVTSAQKNPTAFYLCASSIGAEANEQFFGPGTRLTVL.

The V call is TRBV27, the J call TRBJ1-1, with TRBD1 matching 8 bases. Germline values: CDR1 MNHEY, CDR2 SMNVEV (reference sequence). Trimming took 5 bases from V and 3 from J; bases not matched to a gene: 8. This CDR3 spans 15 amino acids. The CDR3 is CASSPRQGPYTEAFF. CDR3 DNA: TGTGCCAGCAGTCCACGACAGGGGCCCTACACTGAAGCTTTCTTT.